Below are 17 T cell receptor beta chains sequenced from a single sample in a study of cytomegalovirus exposure and HLA in healthy donors (dated by TCRdb to the late 2010s). Preparation of the library involved the immunoSEQ multiplex PCR assay. A mixture of 60 forward primers for TCR Vbeta segments and 13 reverse primers for TCR Jbeta segments was used in the multiplex PCR. TCRdb re-hosts the immuneACCESS table, in-frame sequences only. Its copies lack some clones; in the studies checked, an unresolved V gene accounts for under half of them, and the cause for the rest is not known. The table for this sample lists 110,000 to 150,000 clones; 70% to 75% of them were counted only once. Of the sample, under 2% falls within the top ten clones. Sequenced sample: PBMCs. The source of these receptors is a woman aged 25 to 39 in good health and CMV-seronegative.

The chain links TRBV5-1 to TRBJ2-1; 13 nucleotides align to TRBD2. Germline values: CDR1 SGHRS, CDR2 YFSETQ. The trim removed 0 bases at V and 5 bases at J, leaving 8 bases unmatched. This CDR3 is 18 amino acids long. DNA of the CDR3: TGCGCCAGCAGCTTGGGGGGACTAGCGGGGCGAATTGACAATGAGCAGTTCTTC. Its translation is CASSLGGLAGRIDNEQFF.

CDR3 bases: TGTGCCAGCAGTTACTCGAGAGGGTCACATCAGCCCCAGCATTTT. Translated, it gives CASSYSRGSHQPQHF. V gene TRBV6-5 combines with J gene TRBJ1-5; D uncertain. Germline loops: CDR1 MNHEY, CDR2 SVGAGI. This CDR3 contains 15 residues. V was cut by 0 bases and J by 5 bases, with 11 bases left in between.

A remark on this clone: Germline is not matched at one junction end, which may reflect a read error. The chain uses TRBV6-5 and TRBJ1-3, with unresolved D. CDR1 is MNHEY and CDR2 is SVGAGI in the germline V gene. CDR3 length: 12 residues. CDR3 bases: TGTGCCAGCAGCCCCGAGGGAACCACCATATATTTT. This codes for CASSPEGTTIYF.

This chain connects TRBV5-1 to TRBJ2-1; 12 bases match TRBD2. The CDR3 loop spans 14 amino acids. The J segment lost 7 bases and the V segment lost 6 bases, leaving 5 bases of the junction unmatched. Germline V gene sequence: CDR1 SGHRS, CDR2 YFSETQ. CDR3 coding DNA: TGCGCCAGCACCTCGACTAGCGGGAGTAATGAGCAGTTCTTC. This encodes CASTSTSGSNEQFF.

The genes are TRBV2 and TRBJ2-5; D is possibly TRBD2 (6 bases). There are 14 residues in the CDR3. V gave up 3 bases and J gave up 5 bases, with 13 bases separating them. The germline gives CDR1 SNHLY, CDR2 FYNNEI. The CDR3 sequence: CASSDGGGWETQYF. The CDR3 bases are TGTGCCAGCAGTGATGGGGGAGGTTGGGAGACCCAGTACTTC.

The chain couples TRBV4-1 to TRBJ1-3, with D maybe TRBD1 (6 bases). Trimming removed 6 bases from V and 4 bases from J, with 13 bases in between. Germline-derived CDR1 and CDR2 are MGHRA and YSYEKL. This CDR3 is 14 amino acids long. This CDR3 reads CASRTTGRGNTIYF. CDR3 DNA: TGCGCCAGCAGGACGACAGGACGGGGAAACACCATATATTTT.

This chain joins TRBV7-2 and TRBJ1-1; D is undetermined. Germline CDR1 is SGHTA and CDR2 is FQGNSA. This CDR3 comprises 14 residues. With 3 bases removed from V and 1 base from J, the gap between germline ends came to 9 bases. The CDR3 coding sequence is TGTGCCAGCAGCTTTACAGCCAGGAACACTGAAGCTTTCTTT. This gives the protein CASSFTARNTEAFF.

This chain joins TRBV6-1 and TRBJ1-1, with 8 bases identical to TRBD1. The CDR3 runs to 13 residues. V lost 8 bases and J lost 5; bases outside the gene matches: 7. Germline CDR1 MNHNS, CDR2 SASEGT. The chain's CDR3 is CASSSRTGTEAFF. The CDR3, as DNA: TGTGCCAGCTCCTCACGGACAGGGACTGAAGCTTTCTTT.

This clone was observed a single time. The V and J genes are TRBV4-1 and TRBJ2-3; 9 bases agree with TRBD2. The CDR3 loop spans 15 amino acids. The ends lost 6 bases at V and 2 bases at J; junction bases unmatched: 6. CDR1 and CDR2 from the germline V gene are MGHRA and YSYEKL. CDR3 residues: CASSGIAGVTDTQYF. The CDR3 nucleotides read TGCGCCAGCAGTGGTATAGCGGGGGTCACAGATACGCAGTATTTT.

The chain combines TRBV6-1 with TRBJ2-7; 7 bases match TRBD1. V lost 1 base and J lost 4; bases outside the gene matches: 1. The CDR3 is 13 residues long. CDR1 and CDR2 (germline): MNHNS, SASEGT. In nucleotides, the CDR3 is TGTGCCAGCAGTGAAGTCAGGGGGTACGAGCAGTACGTC. This encodes CASSEVRGYEQYV.

The chain has TRBV9 and TRBJ1-2; 8 bases fit TRBD1. The CDR3 has 13 amino acids. V shed 7 bases and J 6 bases; nucleotides not matched to a gene: 8. The V gene's germline CDR1 is SGDLS and CDR2 YYNGEE. CDR3 in amino acids: CASLADRGHGYTF. CDR3 in DNA: TGTGCCAGCCTAGCCGACAGGGGCCATGGCTACACCTTC.

The chain links TRBV30 to TRBJ2-1; D not certain. Germline V gene sequence: CDR1 GTSNPN, CDR2 SVGIG (reference sequence). V lost 3 bases, J lost 0 bases, and 12 bases lay in between. The length of the CDR3 is 15 residues. This chain's CDR3 is CAWRDAAYSYNEQFF. The CDR3 DNA is TGTGCCTGGAGGGATGCAGCGTACTCCTACAATGAGCAGTTCTTC.

The chain is built from TRBV28 and TRBJ2-3, with 9 bases that match TRBD2. The CDR3 runs to 15 residues. V lost 4 bases and J lost 2; bases outside the gene matches: 4. The germline V gene has CDR1 MDHEN and CDR2 SYDVKM. The CDR3 nucleotides are TGTGCCAGCAGTTCTAGCGGGGCCCCCACAGATACGCAGTATTTT. Its protein product is CASSSSGAPTDTQYF.

This clone was found a few times. The CDR3 DNA follows: TGTGCCAGCACCCCACTAGGCGGGGATTACAATGAGCAGTTCTTC. It encodes CASTPLGGDYNEQFF. The rearrangement joins TRBV6-1 to TRBJ2-1, with D perhaps matching TRBD2 (6 bases). CDR1 MNHNS and CDR2 SASEGT come from the germline V gene. Trimming stripped 7 bases from V and 4 bases from J, with 17 bases between. The CDR3 covers 15 residues.

The rearrangement uses TRBV7-5 and TRBJ2-2; TRBD1, the table's D call, lacks a check against the DNA. TRBV7-5 is a known pseudogene. There are 19 residues in the CDR3. The CDR3 spells CARSPRLTGGFRRAGELFF. The CDR3 coding sequence is TGTGCCAGAAGCCCCAGGCTGACAGGGGGCTTTCGTCGAGCCGGGGAGCTGTTTTTT.

The V gene is TRBV5-1, the J gene TRBJ1-5; 9 nucleotides agree with TRBD1. With 0 bases clipped from V and 6 bases from J, the junction kept 7 bases outside the gene matches. Germline values: CDR1 SGHRS, CDR2 YFSETQ. The CDR3 is 16 amino acids. The CDR3 nucleotides are TGCGCCAGCAGCTTGGATGGAACAGGGGGCGTTCAGCCCCAGCATTTT. It yields the protein CASSLDGTGGVQPQHF. The variable domain in full, completed from reference TRBV5-1 and TRBJ1-5, reads KAGVTQTPRYLIKTRGQQVTLSCSPISGHRSVSWYQQTPGQGLQFLFEYFSETQRNKGNFPGRFSGRQFSNSRSEMNVSTLELGDSALYLCASSLDGTGGVQPQHFGDGTRLSIL.

The genes are TRBV28 and TRBJ2-7, with 9 bases fitting TRBD1. This CDR3 spans 14 amino acids. Germline CDR1 reads MDHEN; CDR2 reads SYDVKM. Trimming at V came to 6 bases and at J to 3 bases, leaving 6 bases not matched to a gene. This CDR3 is CASRRTGALYEQYF. CDR3 nucleotides: TGTGCCAGCAGACGGACAGGGGCCCTCTACGAGCAGTACTTC. Together with reference TRBV28 and TRBJ2-7, the CDR3 gives the full variable domain: DVKVTQSSRYLVKRTGEKVFLECVQDMDHENMFWYRQDPGLGLRLIYFSYDVKMKEKGDIPEGYSVSREKKERFSLILESASTNQTSMYLCASRRTGALYEQYFGPGTRLTVT.